This T cell receptor beta chain comes out of a study of blood T cell repertoires in COVID-19 (TCRdb year 2020). Background for the entire study: Samples from collaborators originated in the United States, Italy and Spain and spanned both the acute and convalescent phases of COVID-19. The material from the prospective study consisted of cDNA or gDNA derived from T cells, B-cell-depleted T cells, or PBMCs. Nearly every sample came with metadata listing a de-identified subject ID, COVID-19 status, age in years and sex. The dataset comprised deeply sampled blood TCRbeta repertoires from subjects exposed to, actively infected with, or recovered from COVID-19. The samples were drawn from the first 160 participants of the ongoing ImmuneRACE study and from about 1,200 subjects provided by 6 global collaborators. Where HLA class I and class II types were available, the types were taken from metadata supplied by the sample provider, not from assay-based typing. The repertoires were made available in a free public database intended to serve as a resource for research on the immune response to SARS-CoV-2.

The immunoSEQ Assay, a bias-controlled multiplex PCR, was used to amplify TCRbeta CDR3 regions from genomic DNA. As for the authors' bioinformatics: Nucleated cell counts per sample were estimated from amplification of reference gene primers within the assay. To quantify the absolute abundance of each unique TCRbeta CDR3 rearrangement, sequence reads were collapsed and filtered. For each sample, productive Simpson clonality was calculated as the square root of Simpson's diversity index over productive rearrangements. TCRdb obtained this table from immuneACCESS and retained in-frame rearrangements with V and J assigned. These tables miss some clones; where compared with another copy, unresolved V genes account for less than half of the shortfall, and the remainder is unexplained. V and J calls and clone size are copied from that table; D and trimming were computed from the DNA. Within this sample are fewer than 200,000 clones, with roughly four fifths of them counted one time only. Less than 15% of the sample comes from the top ten.

This clone was detected only a few times. Its specific antigen is unknown. Base qualities are missing; no much larger clone stands one base away. Broader findings and caveats from the paper: The quantity of clinical and demographic metadata differed by source and by participant and was supplied without curation.

At one collaborating source in Seattle, patients were enrolled during active infection and were followed longitudinally through the course of disease. Collaborating institutions collected whole blood in K2EDTA tubes following their own protocols. For TCRbeta analysis, collaborator samples were shipped as frozen whole blood, as isolated PBMCs, or as DNA extracted from either sample type. This receptor was obtained from a woman older than 75 with COVID-19, enrolled during active disease. Sequencing was done on a sample of peripheral blood.

The CDR3 is CASRVQGIREQYF. DNA sequence: TGTGCCAGCAGGGTACAGGGGATTCGGGAGCAGTACTTC. The rearranged segments are TRBV28 and TRBJ2-7, and 7 junction bases match TRBD1. After removal of 6 bases from V and 7 bases from J, the junction retains 9 bases not matched to a gene. CDR1 and CDR2 were assigned from the germline V gene as MDHEN and SYDVKM. There are 13 amino acids in the CDR3, from cysteine to phenylalanine inclusive. Kept here is only the CDR3 DNA, which spans 39 bases and is read in frame from base 1.